The 20 T cell receptor beta chains below come from one sample, sequenced in a study of blood T cells in healthy people across ages. With a J-beta primer mix and a sample-barcoded 5' primer, a second PCR ran roughly 6 to 11 cycles. TCRdb passed the 5' RACE reads through MiXCR, listing each CDR3 protein once. Counted here are 700,000 to 950,000 distinct CDR3 sequences, around 46% occurring once; the ten biggest clones make up around 20%. The sequencing sample was made of blood. Receptor source: a woman aged 60 to 75 in good health.

The V and J genes are TRBV7-2 and TRBJ2-3, with 11 bases identical to TRBD2. Germline CDR1 and CDR2: SGHTA and FQGNSA. The ends lost 5 bases at V and 9 bases at J; junction bases unmatched: 7. The CDR3 extends over 14 amino acids. The DNA for the CDR3 is TGTGCCAGCAGCCCGCTCCGACTAGCGGGGACGCAGTATTTT. This gives the protein CASSPLRLAGTQYF.

There are many counts of this clonotype. This chain links TRBV12-3 or TRBV12-4 with TRBJ2-7; a weak D match, TRBD1 (6 bases). The CDR3 contains 13 residues. V was trimmed by 6 bases and J by 5 bases, leaving 14 bases between them. CDR3 protein: CASSPRQVHEQYF. CDR3 in DNA: TGTGCCAGCAGCCCCCGACAGGTCCACGAGCAGTACTTC.

Of note for this clonotype: An end of the junction does not agree with germline; a read error may underlie this. The chain combines TRBV3-1 with TRBJ2-3, with 8 nucleotides matching TRBD2. Germline V gene data show CDR1 as LGHDT and CDR2 as YNNKEL (reference sequence). There are 15 residues in the CDR3. The CDR3 reads CASSNSGASTNTQYF. The CDR3 DNA reads as TGTGCCAGCAGCAATAGCGGGGCAAGCACAAATACGCAGTATTTT.

The rearrangement uses TRBV4-3 and TRBJ2-3, with 7 bases fitting TRBD2. The CDR3 has 22 residues. Per the germline V gene, CDR1 is LGHNA and CDR2 is YSLEER. Trimming cost V 0 bases and J 1 base; bases outside gene matches: 22. The CDR3 nucleotides read TGCGCCAGCAGCCAAGAATTGGCGGCCAGCGGGAACTTGTATAGAGGCACAGATACGCAGTATTTT. This translates into CASSQELAASGNLYRGTDTQYF.

The chain combines TRBV7-9 with TRBJ2-5; possible D gene TRBD2, 6 bases. Germline loops: CDR1 SEHNR, CDR2 FQNEAQ (reference sequence). The CDR3 runs 14 residues. Trimming removed 0 bases from V and 4 bases from J, with 9 bases in between. The CDR3 loop reads CASSLAGRGETQYF. CDR3 DNA: TGTGCCAGCAGCTTAGCTGGGCGGGGAGAGACCCAGTACTTC. The variable domain in full, with the rest retrieved from reference TRBV7-9 and TRBJ2-5, is DTGVSQNPRHKITKRGQNVTFRCDPISEHNRLYWYRQTLGQGPEFLTYFQNEAQLEKSRLLSDRFSAERPKGSFSTLEIQRTEQGDSAMYLCASSLAGRGETQYFGPGTRLLVL.

The genes are TRBV5-1 and TRBJ2-3; D gene uncertain. Per the germline V gene, CDR1 is SGHRS and CDR2 is YFSETQ. This CDR3 is built from 14 residues. The V end lost 4 bases, the J end lost 5 bases, and 14 bases lay between the germline ends. CDR3 coding DNA: TGCGCCAGCAGCCTCGGACGGCCGAGAGATACGCAGTATTTT. It specifies CASSLGRPRDTQYF.

The CDR3 nucleotides are TGCGCCAGCAGCTTGGAGACAAATAATTCACCCCTCCACTTT. It is translated as CASSLETNNSPLHF. This rearrangement joins TRBV5-1 to TRBJ1-6; D is uncertain. The CDR3 has 14 residues. The V end was cut by 0 bases, the J end by 5 bases, with 6 bases between. CDR1 is SGHRS, CDR2 YFSETQ, per germline. Combining the CDR3 with reference TRBV5-1 and TRBJ1-6 gives the whole variable domain KAGVTQTPRYLIKTRGQQVTLSCSPISGHRSVSWYQQTPGQGLQFLFEYFSETQRNKGNFPGRFSGRQFSNSRSEMNVSTLELGDSALYLCASSLETNNSPLHFGNGTRLTVT.

In its sample, this clonotype was seen a few times. The chain has TRBV7-2 and TRBJ1-5; no firm D call. Per germline, CDR1 SGHTA and CDR2 FQGNSA. The CDR3 consists of 14 residues. V lost 3 bases to trimming and J lost 5 bases, with 11 bases between them. The CDR3 reads CASSLLTEDQPQHF. CDR3 bases: TGTGCCAGCAGCTTGTTGACGGAGGATCAGCCCCAGCATTTT.

The rearrangement uses TRBV4-3 and TRBJ1-6; possibly TRBD1 for D (6 bases). Germline CDR1 LGHNA, CDR2 YSLEER. Trimming removed 1 base at V and 7 bases at J, with 8 bases between. The CDR3 loop spans 14 amino acids. The CDR3 sequence: CASSQGTENSPLHF. CDR3 nucleotide sequence: TGCGCCAGCAGCCAAGGGACAGAGAATTCACCCCTCCACTTT.

This clonotype is a singleton in its sample. J is TRBJ2-3 and V is TRBV29-1; 9 nucleotides line up with TRBD1. The V gene's germline CDR1 is SQVTM and CDR2 ANQGSEA. V dropped 7 bases and J dropped 1; count of bases not matched to a gene: 3. The CDR3 is 13 amino acids. The CDR3 loop reads CSAGDRGTDTQYF. The DNA of the CDR3 is TGCAGCGCGGGGGACAGGGGCACAGATACGCAGTATTTT.

Turning to this clonotype: A read error is possible here, since a much larger clone lies one base away. The V gene is TRBV29-1, the J gene TRBJ2-7, with D perhaps TRBD1 (6 bases). This CDR3 comprises 13 residues. V was cut by 3 bases and J by 7 bases, with 16 bases left in between. The germline gives CDR1 SQVTM, CDR2 ANQGSEA. The CDR3 reads CSVDLPGVREQYF. The CDR3 DNA is TGCAGCGTTGACCTGCCAGGGGTGAGGGAGCAGTACTTC.

The chain combines TRBV5-1 with TRBJ2-3; 13 bases map to TRBD2. Germline CDR1 reads SGHRS; CDR2 reads YFSETQ. Trimming cost V 1 base and J 7 bases; bases outside gene matches: 3. This CDR3 comprises 15 residues. The CDR3 loop reads CASSLIGTSGNTQYF. CDR3 DNA sequence: TGCGCCAGCAGCTTGATCGGGACTAGCGGGAATACGCAGTATTTT.

The table lists this clonotype with a few counts. The chain carries TRBV5-1 and TRBJ2-7; TRBD2 agrees at 12 bases. The J segment lost 3 bases and the V segment lost 4 bases, leaving 5 bases of the junction unmatched. Germline CDR1 is SGHRS and CDR2 is YFSETQ. The CDR3 is 15 residues long. CDR3 sequence reads: CASSPTSGRNYEQYF. CDR3 bases: TGCGCCAGCAGCCCAACTAGCGGGAGGAACTACGAGCAGTACTTC.

The sample holds many counts of this clonotype. This chain links TRBV3-1 with TRBJ1-2, with no clear D. The V gene's germline CDR1 is LGHDT and CDR2 YNNKEL (reference sequence). There are 13 residues in the CDR3. Trimming stripped 3 bases from V and 3 bases from J, with 8 bases between. CDR3: CASSQVSYYGYTF. In nucleotides, the CDR3 is TGTGCCAGCAGCCAGGTATCTTACTATGGCTACACCTTC.

In this sample, this clonotype turned up many times. J is TRBJ2-5 and V is TRBV24-1; TRBD1 agrees at 8 bases. The trim removed 9 bases at V and 2 bases at J, leaving 10 bases unmatched. This CDR3 has 15 amino acids. Germline V gene sequence: CDR1 KGHDR, CDR2 SFDVKD. The chain's CDR3 is CATGQGDGLQETQYF. The CDR3, as DNA: TGTGCCACCGGACAGGGTGATGGCTTACAAGAGACCCAGTACTTC.

The genes are TRBV28 and TRBJ2-3, with D perhaps TRBD2 (5 bases). The V gene lost 2 bases and the J gene lost 2 bases, with 11 bases spanning the gap. Looked up from germline, CDR1 is MDHEN and CDR2 is SYDVKM. The CDR3 length is 15 residues. CDR3 sequence reads: CASSLPVGVTDTQYF. The CDR3 DNA is TGTGCCAGCAGTTTACCGGTCGGGGTCACAGATACGCAGTATTTT.

The rearrangement uses TRBV20-1 and TRBJ2-7; 7 bases fit TRBD2. Germline V CDR1 and CDR2: DFQATT, SNEGSKA (reference sequence). Trimming took 5 bases from V and 3 from J; bases not matched to a gene: 16. The CDR3 is 16 residues long. CDR3 in amino acids: CSAVTPTGLLNYEQYF. The CDR3 DNA sequence: TGCAGTGCTGTGACCCCCACGGGACTACTAAACTACGAGCAGTACTTC.

The chain links TRBV5-1 to TRBJ2-7, with 8 nucleotides matching TRBD2. Trimming at V came to 3 bases and at J to 5 bases, leaving 10 bases not matched to a gene. From germline, CDR1 is SGHRS and CDR2 YFSETQ. The CDR3 extends over 15 amino acids. The DNA of the CDR3 is TGCGCCAGCAGCTCGGCGGGTAGCGGGACCGACGAGCAGTACTTC. Translating it yields CASSSAGSGTDEQYF.

This clonotype was counted only a few times. This sequence joins TRBV29-1 and TRBJ1-1, with 9 bases lining up with TRBD1. The CDR3 sequence is 14 residues long. From germline, CDR1 is SQVTM and CDR2 ANQGSEA. Trimming took 6 bases from V and 2 from J; bases not matched to a gene: 7. CDR3 coding DNA: TGCAGCGTCGACGACAGGGGGAGAAACACTGAAGCTTTCTTT. This translates into CSVDDRGRNTEAFF.

A remark on this clonotype: A much larger clone differs from this one at a single base, so this may be a read error. The chain is built from TRBV6-1 and TRBJ2-1; 8 positions match TRBD2. CDR3 size: 14 residues. V shed 2 bases, J shed 10 bases, and the junction held 7 bases outside the gene matches. Per germline, CDR1 MNHNS and CDR2 SASEGT. In DNA, the CDR3 is TGTGCCAGCAGTGAATCCAGCGGGAGTTACGAGCAGTTCTTC. Residues: CASSESSGSYEQFF.